A selection of T cell receptor beta chains follows, all from one sample in a study of T-cell memory formation after mild COVID-19. TCRdb independently ran MiXCR on the 5' RACE reads; one entry per CDR3 protein. This table has 550,000 to 700,000 distinct CDR3 sequences, roughly 18% appearing once. The material sequenced was PBMCs or a T cell subset sorted from them (not recorded which). The receptors shown here come from an adult woman who had mild COVID-19 (a few samples of this study predate the infection). Cell type and time point are not known. Each CDR3 is given with its conserved first and last residue.

v_call: TRBV7-9
j_call: TRBJ2-3
cdr3_aa: CASSTATDTQYF

v_call: TRBV20-1
j_call: TRBJ1-5
cdr3_aa: CSARDPGQGPNQPQHF

v_call: TRBV7-6
j_call: TRBJ2-3
cdr3_aa: CASSPLTGGGTDTQYF

v_call: TRBV20-1
j_call: TRBJ1-1
cdr3_aa: CSARDRYISFTEAFF

v_call: TRBV12-3/TRBV12-4
j_call: TRBJ2-1
cdr3_aa: CASSPRDSYNEQFF

v_call: TRBV7-9
j_call: TRBJ2-7
cdr3_aa: CASSLWTGDSEQYF

v_call: TRBV12-3/TRBV12-4
j_call: TRBJ1-1
cdr3_aa: CASSPGVRVNAFF

v_call: TRBV7-9
j_call: TRBJ2-4
cdr3_aa: CASSSGQGGVKNIQYF

v_call: TRBV9
j_call: TRBJ2-1
cdr3_aa: CASSDPWGDEQFF

v_call: TRBV11-3
j_call: TRBJ2-5
cdr3_aa: CASSSITSQETQYF

v_call: TRBV20-1
j_call: TRBJ2-1
cdr3_aa: CSAGAAIAGGNEQFF

v_call: TRBV20-1
j_call: TRBJ2-3
cdr3_aa: CSTTGQAPDTQYF

v_call: TRBV7-8
j_call: TRBJ1-2
cdr3_aa: CASSLLGREFKFGYTF

v_call: TRBV4-2
j_call: TRBJ2-6
cdr3_aa: CASSFLSGTAGTGANVLTF

v_call: TRBV15
j_call: TRBJ2-7
cdr3_aa: CATSSPLYAGGPYEQYF

v_call: TRBV3-1
j_call: TRBJ1-2
cdr3_aa: CASSQDWTGGYTF

v_call: TRBV12-3/TRBV12-4
j_call: TRBJ2-2
cdr3_aa: CASSFGQGSSGELFF

v_call: TRBV7-9
j_call: TRBJ2-7
cdr3_aa: CASSPGGLVRESYEQYF

v_call: TRBV30
j_call: TRBJ2-7
cdr3_aa: CAWSPGGYEQYF

v_call: TRBV7-9
j_call: TRBJ2-7
cdr3_aa: CASSFGDRVAYEQYF

v_call: TRBV7-9
j_call: TRBJ1-2
cdr3_aa: CASSFMDKQYGYTF

v_call: TRBV24-1
j_call: TRBJ2-1
cdr3_aa: CATSDPSGSYNEQFF

v_call: TRBV5-1
j_call: TRBJ2-3
cdr3_aa: CASSFDRDTQYF

v_call: TRBV19
j_call: TRBJ2-7
cdr3_aa: CASTAGGREQYF

v_call: TRBV29-1
j_call: TRBJ2-3
cdr3_aa: CSVYKGTSGYTDTQYF

v_call: TRBV27
j_call: TRBJ1-2
cdr3_aa: CASSPASGTAYGYTF

v_call: TRBV5-1
j_call: TRBJ1-2
cdr3_aa: CASSLITGGSDGYTF

v_call: TRBV27
j_call: TRBJ2-2
cdr3_aa: CASSLAQVTNTGELFF

v_call: TRBV20-1
j_call: TRBJ2-5
cdr3_aa: CSARQEQGHVETQYF

v_call: TRBV20-1
j_call: TRBJ2-5
cdr3_aa: CSAIGRRPAQETQYF

v_call: TRBV4-1
j_call: TRBJ1-2
cdr3_aa: CASSQPTYISYGYTF

v_call: TRBV12-3/TRBV12-4
j_call: TRBJ1-5
cdr3_aa: CASGMGGSREPQHF

v_call: TRBV24-1
j_call: TRBJ2-5
cdr3_aa: CATSDFGGRGETQYF

v_call: TRBV6-2/TRBV6-3
j_call: TRBJ2-5
cdr3_aa: CASMPGTGQETQYF

v_call: TRBV5-5
j_call: TRBJ1-2
cdr3_aa: CASSFLSGTGGNGYTF

v_call: TRBV19
j_call: TRBJ2-1
cdr3_aa: CASSLAGAAAEQFF

v_call: TRBV7-6
j_call: TRBJ2-5
cdr3_aa: CASSPPGGPRTAQYF

v_call: TRBV19
j_call: TRBJ2-1
cdr3_aa: CASSRTSGRYEQFF

v_call: TRBV6-5
j_call: TRBJ1-2
cdr3_aa: CASMLTGGADGYTF

v_call: TRBV6-6
j_call: TRBJ2-7
cdr3_aa: CASSYSPTGGNYEQYF

v_call: TRBV12-3/TRBV12-4
j_call: TRBJ1-5
cdr3_aa: CASSWDSYRPQHF

v_call: TRBV6-6
j_call: TRBJ2-3
cdr3_aa: CASSPNLGTDTQYF

v_call: TRBV28
j_call: TRBJ2-3
cdr3_aa: CASSSPGGEGTQYF

v_call: TRBV12-3/TRBV12-4
j_call: TRBJ2-1
cdr3_aa: CASRLTSGGSNEQFF

v_call: TRBV24-1
j_call: TRBJ2-1
cdr3_aa: CATSELAESSYNEQFF

v_call: TRBV6-5
j_call: TRBJ2-2
cdr3_aa: CASRRGHTGELFF

v_call: TRBV7-3
j_call: TRBJ2-3
cdr3_aa: CASSLGLGGLAGVGDTQYF

v_call: TRBV25-1
j_call: TRBJ2-5
cdr3_aa: CASSESGRATETQYF

v_call: TRBV6-6
j_call: TRBJ2-3
cdr3_aa: CASIAGAMGDTQYF

v_call: TRBV9
j_call: TRBJ2-1
cdr3_aa: CASSLGWGRGNEQFF

v_call: TRBV7-6
j_call: TRBJ2-5
cdr3_aa: CATQLVGESQETQYF

v_call: TRBV7-8
j_call: TRBJ2-1
cdr3_aa: CASSLSQIYNEQFF

v_call: TRBV20-1
j_call: TRBJ2-7
cdr3_aa: CSARDPGRGGGEQYF

v_call: TRBV9
j_call: TRBJ2-3
cdr3_aa: CASSGTSGFWDTQYF

v_call: TRBV20-1
j_call: TRBJ1-1
cdr3_aa: CSALVGKQGIPNTEAFF

v_call: TRBV20-1
j_call: TRBJ2-5
cdr3_aa: CSARGPLAESQYF

v_call: TRBV14
j_call: TRBJ2-3
cdr3_aa: CASSQGTHTDTQYF